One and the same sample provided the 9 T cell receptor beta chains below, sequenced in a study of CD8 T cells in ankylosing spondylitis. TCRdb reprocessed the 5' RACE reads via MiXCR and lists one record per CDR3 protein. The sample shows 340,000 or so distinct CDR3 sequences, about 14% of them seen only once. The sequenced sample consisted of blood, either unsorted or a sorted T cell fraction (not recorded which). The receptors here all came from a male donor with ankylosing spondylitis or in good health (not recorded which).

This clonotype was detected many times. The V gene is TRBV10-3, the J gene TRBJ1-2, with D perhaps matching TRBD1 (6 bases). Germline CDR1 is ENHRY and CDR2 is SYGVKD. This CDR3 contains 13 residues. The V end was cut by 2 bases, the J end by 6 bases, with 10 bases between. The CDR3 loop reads CAISEPGDDGYTF. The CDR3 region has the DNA TGTGCCATCAGTGAGCCAGGGGACGATGGCTACACCTTC.

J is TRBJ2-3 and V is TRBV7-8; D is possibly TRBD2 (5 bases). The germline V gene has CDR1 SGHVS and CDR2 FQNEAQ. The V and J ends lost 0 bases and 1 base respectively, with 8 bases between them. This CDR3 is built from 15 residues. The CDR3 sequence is CASSLADFRTDTQYF. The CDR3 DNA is TGTGCCAGCAGCTTAGCGGACTTCCGCACAGATACGCAGTATTTT. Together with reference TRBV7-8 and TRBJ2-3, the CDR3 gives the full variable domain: GAGVSQSPRYKVAKRGQDVALRCDPISGHVSLFWYQQALGQGPEFLTYFQNEAQLDKSGLPSDRFFAERPEGSVSTLKIQRTQQEDSAVYLCASSLADFRTDTQYFGPGTRLTVL.

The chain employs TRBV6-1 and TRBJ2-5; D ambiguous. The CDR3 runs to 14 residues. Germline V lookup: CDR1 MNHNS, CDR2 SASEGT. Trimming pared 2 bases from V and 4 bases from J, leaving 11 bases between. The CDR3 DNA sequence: TGTGCCAGCAGTGAATTAGGGATTGGAGAGACCCAGTACTTC. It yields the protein CASSELGIGETQYF.

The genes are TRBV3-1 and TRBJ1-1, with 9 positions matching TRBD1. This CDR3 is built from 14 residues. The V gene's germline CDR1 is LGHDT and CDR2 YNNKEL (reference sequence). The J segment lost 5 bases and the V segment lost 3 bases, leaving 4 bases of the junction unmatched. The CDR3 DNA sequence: TGTGCCAGCAGCCAGGGACAGGGTTTGACTGAAGCTTTCTTT. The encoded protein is CASSQGQGLTEAFF.

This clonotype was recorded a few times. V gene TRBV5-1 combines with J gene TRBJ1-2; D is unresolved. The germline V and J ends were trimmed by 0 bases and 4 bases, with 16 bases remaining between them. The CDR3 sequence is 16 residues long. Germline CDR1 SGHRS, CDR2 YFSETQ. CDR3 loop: CASSLDRRLSSYGYTF. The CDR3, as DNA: TGCGCCAGCAGCTTGGACCGGCGGCTATCGAGCTATGGCTACACCTTC.

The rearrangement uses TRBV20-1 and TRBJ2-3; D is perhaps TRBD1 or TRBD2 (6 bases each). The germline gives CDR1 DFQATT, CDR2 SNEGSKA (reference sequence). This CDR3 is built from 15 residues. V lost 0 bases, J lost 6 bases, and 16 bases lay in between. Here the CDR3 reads CSARDERRGSDTQYF. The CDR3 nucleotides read TGCAGTGCTAGAGATGAACGGAGGGGGTCGGATACGCAGTATTTT.

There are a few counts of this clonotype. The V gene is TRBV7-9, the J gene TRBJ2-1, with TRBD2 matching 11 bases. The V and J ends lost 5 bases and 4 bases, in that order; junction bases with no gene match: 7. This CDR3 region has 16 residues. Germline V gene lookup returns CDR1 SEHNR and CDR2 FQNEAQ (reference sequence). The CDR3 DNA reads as TGTGCCAGCAGCGCCCCCGGGACTAGCGGATACAATGAGCAGTTCTTC. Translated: CASSAPGTSGYNEQFF.

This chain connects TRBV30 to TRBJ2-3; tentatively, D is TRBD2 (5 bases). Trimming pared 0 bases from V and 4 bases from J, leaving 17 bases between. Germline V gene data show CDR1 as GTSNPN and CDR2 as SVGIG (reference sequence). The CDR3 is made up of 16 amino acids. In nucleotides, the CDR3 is TGTGCCTGGAGTGTTGATGCGGGTGTAAGGGCAGATACGCAGTATTTT. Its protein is CAWSVDAGVRADTQYF.

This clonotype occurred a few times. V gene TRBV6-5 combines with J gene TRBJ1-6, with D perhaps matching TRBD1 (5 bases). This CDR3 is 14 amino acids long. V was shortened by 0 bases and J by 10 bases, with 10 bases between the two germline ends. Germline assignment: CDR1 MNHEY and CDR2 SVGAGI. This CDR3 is CASSYSGRDSPLHF. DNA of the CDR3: TGTGCCAGCAGTTACTCGGGCAGGGACTCACCCCTCCACTTT.